Listed below are T cell receptor beta chains from one sample, sequenced in a study of blood T cell repertoires in COVID-19. Assay: immunoSEQ multiplex PCR; the TCRdb copy retains only in-frame clones and omits some. This table has a few hundred thousand clones, over 75% appearing once. Sequenced input: peripheral blood. These receptors were collected from a human donor in a cohort sampled during active COVID-19. Each CDR3 is given with its conserved first and last residue. The D gene is left open where the match is weak. Clone size is not always given. Where it is, it says once, few, many or a class for expanded clones.

d_gene	v_gene	abundance	j_gene	CDR3aa	CDR3nt
TRBD1	TRBV3-1/TRBV3-2	-	TRBJ1-6	CASSTGQGNSPLHF	TGTGCCAGCAGTACAGGACAGGGTAATTCACCCCTCCACTTT
-	TRBV9	-	TRBJ1-2	CASSGGHVSRVPGYGYTF	TGTGCCAGCAGCGGGGGACACGTTAGTAGGGTTCCTGGCTATGGCTACACCTTC
-	TRBV20-1	-	TRBJ1-5	CSAVGSGPQHF	TGCAGTGCGGTGGGTTCGGGACCCCAGCATTTT
TRBD1	TRBV6-5	-	TRBJ2-1	CASSYFDRGQQFF	TGTGCCAGCAGTTACTTCGACAGGGGGCAGCAGTTCTTC
-	TRBV21-1	-	TRBJ2-5	CASSAEGADTETQYF	TGTGCCAGCAGCGCGGAGGGGGCCGATACCGAGACCCAGTACTTC
TRBD1	TRBV7-2	-	TRBJ2-7	CASGQGPYEQYF	TGTGCCAGCGGACAGGGGCCCTACGAGCAGTACTTC
TRBD1	TRBV7-6	-	TRBJ2-7	CASSPWTGSYEQYF	TGTGCCAGCAGCCCATGGACAGGGAGCTACGAGCAGTACTTC
-	TRBV6-2/TRBV6-3	-	TRBJ1-2	CASSARTDNYGYTF	TGTGCCAGCAGTGCCCGGACAGATAACTATGGCTACACCTTC
-	TRBV6-5	-	TRBJ1-2	CASMPGTSTFWGYTF	TGTGCCAGTATGCCCGGGACATCGACTTTTTGGGGCTACACCTTC
TRBD1	TRBV28	-	TRBJ2-7	CASSGQGREQYF	TGTGCCAGCAGTGGACAGGGTCGCGAGCAGTACTTC
-	TRBV12-2	-	TRBJ1-1	CASRLHSEAEAFF	TGTGCAAGTCGCTTACATTCGGAGGCTGAAGCTTTCTTT
TRBD2	TRBV6-5	-	TRBJ2-2	CASSYLAGDSTGELFF	TGTGCCAGCAGTTATCTAGCGGGAGACTCCACCGGGGAGCTGTTTTTT
-	TRBV19	-	TRBJ2-1	CASSKGGGYNEQFF	TGTGCCAGTAGTAAGGGGGGGGGCTACAATGAGCAGTTCTTC
TRBD1	TRBV6-1	-	TRBJ1-1	CASSEWSGGWVNTEAFF	TGTGCCAGCAGTGAATGGTCAGGGGGCTGGGTGAACACTGAAGCTTTCTTT
-	TRBV7-8	-	TRBJ1-4	CASSPQTLDLREKLFF	TGTGCCAGCAGCCCGCAGACGCTAGATTTGAGGGAAAAACTGTTTTTT
TRBD2	TRBV6-5	-	TRBJ2-2	CASSYLLAGSGGELFF	TGTGCCAGCAGTTATCTTCTAGCGGGGTCGGGAGGGGAGCTGTTTTTT
-	TRBV6-2/TRBV6-3	-	TRBJ2-2	CASSYQGSGELFF	TGTGCCAGCAGTTACCAGGGGTCCGGGGAGCTGTTTTTT
-	TRBV11-2	-	TRBJ2-5	CASSSNTGKQETQYF	TGTGCCAGCAGCTCCAATACAGGGAAACAAGAGACCCAGTACTTC
-	TRBV6-2/TRBV6-3	-	TRBJ2-7	CASSYVGIAGARVEQYF	TGTGCCAGCAGTTACGTAGGTATTGCGGGGGCGAGGGTCGAGCAGTACTTC
TRBD1	TRBV15	-	TRBJ2-1	CAVLSTRDSSYNEQFF	TGTGCCGTCTTATCGACCCGGGACAGCTCCTACAATGAGCAGTTCTTC
-	TRBV5-6	few	TRBJ1-1	CASSFPGMEAEAFF	TGTGCCAGCAGCTTCCCGGGGATGGAGGCTGAAGCTTTCTTT
TRBD1	TRBV9	-	TRBJ2-1	CASSPTGTGYNEQFF	TGTGCCAGCAGCCCCACCGGGACAGGGTATAATGAGCAGTTCTTC
-	TRBV3-1/TRBV3-2	-	TRBJ2-7	CASSRDIEIYEQYF	TGTGCCAGCAGCCGGGACATCGAGATCTACGAGCAGTACTTC
TRBD2	TRBV10-3	-	TRBJ2-1	CAIRRPWTSGSGDEQFF	TGTGCCATCAGGAGACCTTGGACTAGCGGGAGTGGCGATGAGCAGTTCTTC
TRBD1	TRBV25-1	-	TRBJ2-7	CASSAKPRQGEPYEQYF	TGTGCCAGCAGTGCCAAGCCCCGACAGGGCGAACCCTACGAGCAGTACTTC
-	TRBV9	-	TRBJ2-7	CASSVSPQGGYEQYF	TGTGCCAGCAGCGTATCCCCACAGGGGGGGTACGAGCAGTACTTC
-	TRBV30	-	TRBJ2-5	CAHRRRGQETQYF	TGTGCCCACCGAAGGCGAGGTCAAGAGACCCAGTACTTC
-	TRBV6-6	-	TRBJ1-5	CARLTYRGNQPQHF	TGTGCCAGGTTAACTTACAGGGGCAATCAGCCCCAGCATTTT
TRBD1	TRBV30	-	TRBJ2-7	CAWSPQGSEQYF	TGTGCCTGGAGTCCACAGGGGTCAGAGCAGTACTTC
TRBD2	TRBV6-2/TRBV6-3	-	TRBJ2-1	CASSSPSSGRAGYEQFF	TGTGCCAGCAGTTCGCCCTCTAGCGGGAGGGCCGGCTATGAGCAGTTCTTC
-	TRBV6-1	-	TRBJ1-3	CASSGGATVSGNTIYF	TGTGCCAGCAGTGGCGGAGCGACAGTCTCTGGAAACACCATATATTTT
-	TRBV7-6	-	TRBJ1-5	CASSSGLGGNQPQHF	TGTGCCAGCAGCTCGGGACTTGGGGGCAATCAGCCCCAGCATTTT
TRBD1	TRBV2	-	TRBJ1-1	CASAGLTGGTEAFF	TGTGCCAGCGCCGGATTGACAGGGGGGACTGAAGCTTTCTTT
TRBD1	TRBV28	once	TRBJ2-7	CASSLHTGGTFEQYF	TGTGCCAGCAGTTTACACACAGGGGGGACTTTCGAGCAGTACTTC
-	TRBV27	-	TRBJ2-6	CASSTPGPLGANVLTF	TGTGCCAGCAGTACTCCGGGTCCCCTTGGGGCCAACGTCCTGACTTTC
-	TRBV6-5	-	TRBJ2-5	CASRQGRETQYF	TGTGCCAGCAGACAGGGGAGGGAGACCCAGTACTTC
-	TRBV4-3	-	TRBJ1-1	CASSQYFKDTEAFF	TGCGCCAGCAGCCAGTACTTCAAAGACACTGAAGCTTTCTTT
TRBD1	TRBV11-2	-	TRBJ2-3	CASSTTRLTGGEDTQYF	TGTGCCAGCAGCACCACCCGACTCACAGGGGGTGAGGATACGCAGTATTTT
-	TRBV9	-	TRBJ1-4	CASSAQGSTNEKLFF	TGTGCCAGCAGCGCCCAGGGATCGACTAATGAAAAACTGTTTTTT
-	TRBV23-1	-	TRBJ2-1	CASSPIWQGKHNEQFF	TGCGCCAGCAGCCCAATCTGGCAGGGAAAGCACAATGAGCAGTTCTTC
TRBD1	TRBV7-2	-	TRBJ2-7	CASSFRTGDEQYF	TGTGCCAGCAGCTTCAGAACAGGGGACGAGCAGTACTTC
TRBD2	TRBV27	-	TRBJ2-7	CASREGRTSGTYEQYF	TGTGCCAGCAGGGAGGGACGGACCAGCGGGACCTACGAGCAGTACTTC
TRBD1	TRBV11-2	-	TRBJ2-7	CASTGTGAGEQYF	TGTGCCAGCACCGGGACAGGGGCGGGGGAGCAGTACTTC
TRBD1	TRBV5-4	-	TRBJ1-2	CASSLATGDYGYTF	TGTGCCAGCAGCTTGGCAACAGGGGACTATGGCTACACCTTC
TRBD1	TRBV5-4	-	TRBJ1-2	CASSPGAGQGVEGYTF	TGTGCCAGCAGCCCCGGAGCTGGACAGGGAGTTGAGGGCTACACCTTC
-	TRBV13	-	TRBJ1-6	CASRAREGLLNSPLHF	TGTGCCAGCAGGGCCCGGGAGGGGCTCCTTAATTCACCCCTCCACTTT